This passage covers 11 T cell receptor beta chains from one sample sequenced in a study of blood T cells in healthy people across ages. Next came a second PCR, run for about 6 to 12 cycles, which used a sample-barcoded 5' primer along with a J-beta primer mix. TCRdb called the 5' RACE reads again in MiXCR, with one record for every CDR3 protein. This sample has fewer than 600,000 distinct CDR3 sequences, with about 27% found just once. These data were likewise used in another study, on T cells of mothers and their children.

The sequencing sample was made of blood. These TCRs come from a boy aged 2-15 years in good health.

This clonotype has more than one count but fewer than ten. The CDR3 is CASSTGTGMNTEAFF. The CDR3 DNA reads TGCGCCAGCAGTACCGGGACAGGGATGAACACTGAAGCTTTCTTT. The chain joins TRBV10-1 to TRBJ1-1; 9 bases are shared with TRBD1. From germline, CDR1 is WNHNN and CDR2 SYGVQD (reference sequence). CDR3 length equals 15 residues. V was pared by 5 bases and J by 0 bases, with 4 bases of the junction left unmatched.

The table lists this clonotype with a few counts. In DNA, the CDR3 is TGTGCCAGCAGCTTAGCAGCATGGGGCTCCGGAGCCAAAAACATTCAGTACTTC. Protein sequence: CASSLAAWGSGAKNIQYF. The chain combines TRBV7-9 with TRBJ2-4, with D possibly matching TRBD1 (5 bases). The CDR3 sequence is 18 residues long. V shed 0 bases and J shed 0 bases, with 15 bases lying between them. CDR1 SEHNR and CDR2 FQNEAQ come from the germline V gene (reference sequence).

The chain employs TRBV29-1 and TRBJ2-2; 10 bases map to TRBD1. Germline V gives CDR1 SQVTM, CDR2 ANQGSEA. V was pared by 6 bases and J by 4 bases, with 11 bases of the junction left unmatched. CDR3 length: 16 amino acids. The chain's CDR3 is CSVAERRTGGTGELFF. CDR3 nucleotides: TGCAGCGTCGCGGAACGTCGGACAGGGGGCACCGGGGAGCTGTTTTTT.

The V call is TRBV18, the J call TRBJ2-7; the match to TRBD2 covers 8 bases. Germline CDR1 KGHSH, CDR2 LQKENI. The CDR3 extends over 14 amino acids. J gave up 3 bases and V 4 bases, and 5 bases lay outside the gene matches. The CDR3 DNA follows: TGTGCCAGCTCACGGGGACTAGAATACTACGAGCAGTACTTC. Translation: CASSRGLEYYEQYF.

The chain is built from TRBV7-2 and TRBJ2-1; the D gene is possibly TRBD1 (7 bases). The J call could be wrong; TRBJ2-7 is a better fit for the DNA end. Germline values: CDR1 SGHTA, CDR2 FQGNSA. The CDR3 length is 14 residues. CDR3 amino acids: CASSSHRGGYEQYF. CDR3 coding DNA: TGTGCCAGCAGCTCCCACAGGGGAGGCTACGAGCAGTACTTC.

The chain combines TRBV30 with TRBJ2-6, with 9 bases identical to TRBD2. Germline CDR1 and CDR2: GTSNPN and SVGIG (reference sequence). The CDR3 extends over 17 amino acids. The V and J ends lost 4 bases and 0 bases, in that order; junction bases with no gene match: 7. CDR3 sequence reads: CAWTYGGGASGANVLTF. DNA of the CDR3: TGTGCCTGGACATATGGCGGGGGGGCCTCTGGGGCCAACGTCCTGACTTTC.

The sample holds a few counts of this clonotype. CDR3 in DNA: TGTGCCAGCAGCTCCCTGGACAGGAGCACAGATACGCAGTATTTT. Amino acid sequence: CASSSLDRSTDTQYF. The rearrangement links TRBV7-6 to TRBJ2-3; 7 nucleotides agree with TRBD1. J was trimmed by 0 bases and V by 4 bases; bases with no gene match: 4. Germline V lookup: CDR1 SGHVS, CDR2 FNYEAQ. The CDR3 spans 15 residues.

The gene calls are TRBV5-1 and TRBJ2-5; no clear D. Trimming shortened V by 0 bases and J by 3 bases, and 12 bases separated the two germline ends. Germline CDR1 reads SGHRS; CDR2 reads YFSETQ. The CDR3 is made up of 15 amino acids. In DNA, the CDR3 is TGCGCCAGCAGCTTGGACCCTGCGACGAAAGAGACCCAGTACTTC. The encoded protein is CASSLDPATKETQYF.

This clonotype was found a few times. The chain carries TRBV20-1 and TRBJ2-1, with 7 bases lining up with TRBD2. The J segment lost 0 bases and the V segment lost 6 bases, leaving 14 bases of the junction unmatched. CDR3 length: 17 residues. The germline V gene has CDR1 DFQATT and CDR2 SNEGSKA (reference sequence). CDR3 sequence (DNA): TGCAGTGCATTACCCCGGGGAGGGCACCTCTCCTACAATGAGCAGTTCTTC. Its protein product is CSALPRGGHLSYNEQFF.

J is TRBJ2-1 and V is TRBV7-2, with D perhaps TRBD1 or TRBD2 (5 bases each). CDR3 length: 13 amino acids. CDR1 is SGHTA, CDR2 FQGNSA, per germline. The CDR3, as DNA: TGTGCAAACCTCCGGGGCCAGTGGAATGAGCAGTTCTTC. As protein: CANLRGQWNEQFF.

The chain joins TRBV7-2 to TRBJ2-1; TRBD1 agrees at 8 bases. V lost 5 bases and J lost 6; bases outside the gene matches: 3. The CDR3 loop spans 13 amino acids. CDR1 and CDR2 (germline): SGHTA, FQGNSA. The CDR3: CASSRRGRNEQFF. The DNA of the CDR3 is TGTGCCAGCAGCCGCAGGGGGCGCAATGAGCAGTTCTTC.